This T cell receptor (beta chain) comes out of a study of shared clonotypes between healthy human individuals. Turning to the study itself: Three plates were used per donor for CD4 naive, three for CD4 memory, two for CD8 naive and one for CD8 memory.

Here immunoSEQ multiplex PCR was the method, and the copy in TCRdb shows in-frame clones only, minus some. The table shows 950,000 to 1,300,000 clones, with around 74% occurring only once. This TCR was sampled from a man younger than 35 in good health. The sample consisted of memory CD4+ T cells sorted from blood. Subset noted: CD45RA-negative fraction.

CDR3 nucleotide sequence: TGTGCCAGCAGCATACAGTACACCGGGGAGCTGTTTTTT. Amino acids: CASSIQYTGELFF. The rearrangement uses TRBV2 and TRBJ2-2, with no clear D. CDR1 and CDR2 (germline): SNHLY, FYNNEI. Trimming stripped 6 bases from V and 3 bases from J, with 8 bases between. The CDR3 is 13 amino acids.